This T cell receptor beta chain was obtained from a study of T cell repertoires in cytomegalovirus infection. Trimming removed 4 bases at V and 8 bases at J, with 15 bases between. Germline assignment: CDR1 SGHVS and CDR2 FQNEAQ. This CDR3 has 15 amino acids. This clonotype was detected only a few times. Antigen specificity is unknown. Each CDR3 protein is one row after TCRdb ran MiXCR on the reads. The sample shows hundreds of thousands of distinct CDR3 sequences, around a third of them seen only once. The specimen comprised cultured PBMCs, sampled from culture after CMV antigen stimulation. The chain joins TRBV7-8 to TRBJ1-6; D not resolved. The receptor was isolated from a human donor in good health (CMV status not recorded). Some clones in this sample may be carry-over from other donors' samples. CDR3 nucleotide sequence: TGTGCCAGCAGCTCCACCGGGAAAACTTATTCACCCCTCCACTTT. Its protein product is CASSSTGKTYSPLHF. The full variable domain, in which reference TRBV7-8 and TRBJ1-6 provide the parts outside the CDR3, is GAGVSQSPRYKVAKRGQDVALRCDPISGHVSLFWYQQALGQGPEFLTYFQNEAQLDKSGLPSDRFFAERPEGSVSTLKIQRTQQEDSAVYLCASSSTGKTYSPLHFGNGTRLTVT.